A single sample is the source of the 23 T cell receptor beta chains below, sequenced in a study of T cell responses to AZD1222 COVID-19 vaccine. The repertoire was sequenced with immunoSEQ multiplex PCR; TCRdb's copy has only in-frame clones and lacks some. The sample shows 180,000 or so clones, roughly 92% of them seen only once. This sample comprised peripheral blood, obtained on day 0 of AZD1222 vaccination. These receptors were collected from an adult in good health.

The CDR3 nucleotides read TGTGCCAGCAGCTTACTCGGGGGCACTGAAGCTTTCTTT. This translates into CASSLLGGTEAFF. The chain recombines TRBV7-9 with TRBJ1-1, with TRBD1 as a possible D gene (5 bases). Germline CDR1 reads SEHNR; CDR2 reads FQNEAQ (reference sequence). Trimming shortened V by 2 bases and J by 4 bases, and 8 bases separated the two germline ends. The CDR3 is 13 amino acids.

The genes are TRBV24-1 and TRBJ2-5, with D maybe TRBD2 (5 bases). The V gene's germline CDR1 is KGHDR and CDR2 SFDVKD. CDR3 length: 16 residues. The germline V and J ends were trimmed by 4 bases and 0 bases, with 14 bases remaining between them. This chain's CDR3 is CATSDPSTGYQETQYF. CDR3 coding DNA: TGTGCCACCAGTGACCCCTCGACGGGGTACCAAGAGACCCAGTACTTC.

CDR3 loop: CASRSQQGPNEQFF. CDR3 DNA sequence: TGTGCCAGCAGATCCCAACAGGGGCCCAATGAGCAGTTCTTC. V usage is TRBV28 and J usage is TRBJ2-1; 7 bases line up with TRBD1. The CDR3 has 14 amino acids. Germline lookup yields CDR1 MDHEN and CDR2 SYDVKM. The junction had 8 bases not matched to a gene; V was cut back by 6 bases and J by 6 bases.

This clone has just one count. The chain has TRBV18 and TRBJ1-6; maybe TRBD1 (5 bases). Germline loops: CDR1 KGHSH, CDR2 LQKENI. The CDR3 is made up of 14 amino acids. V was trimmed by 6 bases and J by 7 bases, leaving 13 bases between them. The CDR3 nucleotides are TGTGCCAGCTCGGGGACTGTCGAAAATTCACCCCTCCACTTT. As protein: CASSGTVENSPLHF.

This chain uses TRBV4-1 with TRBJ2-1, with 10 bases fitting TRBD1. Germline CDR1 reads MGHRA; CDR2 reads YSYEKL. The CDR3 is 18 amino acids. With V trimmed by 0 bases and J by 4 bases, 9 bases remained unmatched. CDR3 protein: CASSQDSAGTGAYNEQFF. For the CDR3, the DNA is TGCGCCAGCAGCCAAGATTCCGCCGGGACAGGGGCTTACAATGAGCAGTTCTTC.

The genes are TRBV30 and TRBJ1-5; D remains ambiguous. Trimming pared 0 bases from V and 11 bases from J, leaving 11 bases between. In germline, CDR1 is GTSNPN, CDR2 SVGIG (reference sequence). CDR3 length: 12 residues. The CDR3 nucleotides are TGTGCCTGGAGTGTTTCTAGCCGGGCCCAGCATTTT. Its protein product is CAWSVSSRAQHF. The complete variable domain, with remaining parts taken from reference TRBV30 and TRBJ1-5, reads SQTIHQWPATLVQPVGSPLSLECTVEGTSNPNLYWYRQAAGRGLQLLFYSVGIGQISSEVPQNLSASRPQDRQFILSSKKLLLSDSGFYLCAWSVSSRAQHFGDGTRLSIL.

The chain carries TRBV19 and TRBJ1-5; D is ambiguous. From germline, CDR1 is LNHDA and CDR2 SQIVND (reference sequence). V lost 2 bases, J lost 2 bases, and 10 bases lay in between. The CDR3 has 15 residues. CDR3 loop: CASSIQYSGNQPQHF. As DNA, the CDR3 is TGTGCCAGTAGTATACAGTATTCCGGCAATCAGCCCCAGCATTTT. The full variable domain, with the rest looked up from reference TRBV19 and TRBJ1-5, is DGGITQSPKYLFRKEGQNVTLSCEQNLNHDAMYWYRQDPGQGLRLIYYSQIVNDFQKGDIAEGYSVSREKKESFPLTVTSAQKNPTAFYLCASSIQYSGNQPQHFGDGTRLSIL.

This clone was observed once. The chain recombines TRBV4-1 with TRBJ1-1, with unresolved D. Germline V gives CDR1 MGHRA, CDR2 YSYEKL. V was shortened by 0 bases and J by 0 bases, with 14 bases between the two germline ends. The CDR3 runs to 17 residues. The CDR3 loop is CASSQDRAFSVNTEAFF. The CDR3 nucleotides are TGCGCCAGCAGCCAAGATCGGGCCTTCTCAGTGAACACTGAAGCTTTCTTT.

CDR3 DNA: TGTGCCAGCAGTTTAGTATTCGGGCGAGACACTGAAGCTTTCTTT. The encoded protein is CASSLVFGRDTEAFF. The V gene is TRBV28, the J gene TRBJ1-1; D is undetermined. From germline, CDR1 is MDHEN and CDR2 SYDVKM. Deletions cut 2 bases from V and 3 bases from J, with 13 bases between. The length of the CDR3 is 15 residues.

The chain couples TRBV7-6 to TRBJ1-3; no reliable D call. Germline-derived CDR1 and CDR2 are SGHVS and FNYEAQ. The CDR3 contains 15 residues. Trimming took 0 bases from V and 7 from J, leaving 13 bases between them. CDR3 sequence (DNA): TGTGCCAGCAGCTTAGCTGGAGGGTTAGGTAACACCATATATTTT. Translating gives CASSLAGGLGNTIYF.

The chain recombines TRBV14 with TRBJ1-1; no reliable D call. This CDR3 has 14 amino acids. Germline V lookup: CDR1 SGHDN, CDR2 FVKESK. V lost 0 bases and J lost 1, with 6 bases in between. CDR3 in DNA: TGTGCCAGCAGCCAAGAATTCGGGAACACTGAAGCTTTCTTT. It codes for CASSQEFGNTEAFF.

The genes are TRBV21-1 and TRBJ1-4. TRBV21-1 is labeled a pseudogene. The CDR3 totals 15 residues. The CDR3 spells CASSKGVQGGEKLFF. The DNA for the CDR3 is TGTGCCAGCAGCAAAGGCGTCCAGGGGGGGGAAAAACTGTTTTTT.

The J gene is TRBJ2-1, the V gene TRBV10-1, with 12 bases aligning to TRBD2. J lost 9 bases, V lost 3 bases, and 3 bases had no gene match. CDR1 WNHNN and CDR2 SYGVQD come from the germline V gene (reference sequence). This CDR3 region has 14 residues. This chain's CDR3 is CASSDRTSGIEQFF. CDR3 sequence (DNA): TGCGCCAGCAGTGATAGGACTAGCGGGATTGAGCAGTTCTTC.

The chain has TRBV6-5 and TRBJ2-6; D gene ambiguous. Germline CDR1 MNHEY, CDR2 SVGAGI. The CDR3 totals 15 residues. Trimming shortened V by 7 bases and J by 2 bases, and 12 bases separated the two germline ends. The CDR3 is CASTLGVTGANVLTF. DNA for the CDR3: TGTGCCAGCACTCTAGGAGTGACTGGGGCCAACGTCCTGACTTTC.

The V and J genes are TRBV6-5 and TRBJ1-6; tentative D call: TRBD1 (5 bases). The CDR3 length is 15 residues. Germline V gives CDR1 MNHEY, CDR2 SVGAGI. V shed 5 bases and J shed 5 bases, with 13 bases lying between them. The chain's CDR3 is CASSPLTVNNSPLHF. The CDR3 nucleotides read TGTGCCAGCAGTCCTCTGACAGTTAATAATTCACCCCTCCACTTT.

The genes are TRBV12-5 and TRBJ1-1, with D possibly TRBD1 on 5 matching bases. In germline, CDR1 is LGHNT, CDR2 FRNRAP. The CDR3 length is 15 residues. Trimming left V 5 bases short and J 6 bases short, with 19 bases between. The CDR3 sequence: CASGPRGTTAAEAFF. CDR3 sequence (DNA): TGTGCTAGTGGTCCACGGGGGACTACGGCCGCTGAAGCTTTCTTT.

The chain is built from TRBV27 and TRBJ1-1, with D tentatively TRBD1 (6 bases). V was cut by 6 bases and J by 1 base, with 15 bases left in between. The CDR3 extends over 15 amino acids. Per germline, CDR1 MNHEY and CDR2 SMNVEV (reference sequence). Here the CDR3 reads CASRKPGHPNTEAFF. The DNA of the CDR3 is TGTGCCAGCAGAAAGCCGGGACACCCGAACACTGAAGCTTTCTTT.

CDR3 residues: CASSPRGGEKLFF. DNA for the CDR3: TGTGCCAGCTCACCACGGGGGGGCGAAAAACTGTTTTTT. The chain links TRBV18 to TRBJ1-4; D might be TRBD1 (6 bases). The CDR3 has 13 amino acids. Trimming took 1 base from V and 8 from J, leaving 8 bases between them. Germline V gives CDR1 KGHSH, CDR2 LQKENI. Combining the CDR3 with reference TRBV18 and TRBJ1-4 gives the whole variable domain NAGVMQNPRHLVRRRGQEARLRCSPMKGHSHVYWYRQLPEEGLKFMVYLQKENIIDESGMPKERFSAEFPKEGPSILRIQQVVRGDSAAYFCASSPRGGEKLFFGSGTQLSVL.

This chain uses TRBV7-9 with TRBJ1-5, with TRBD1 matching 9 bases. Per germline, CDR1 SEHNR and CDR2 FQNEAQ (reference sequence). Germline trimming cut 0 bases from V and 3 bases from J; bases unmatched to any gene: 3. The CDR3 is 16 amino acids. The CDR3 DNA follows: TGTGCCAGCAGCTTAGCACAGGGGGCGGACAATCAGCCCCAGCATTTT. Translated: CASSLAQGADNQPQHF. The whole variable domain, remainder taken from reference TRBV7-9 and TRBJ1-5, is DTGVSQNPRHKITKRGQNVTFRCDPISEHNRLYWYRQTLGQGPEFLTYFQNEAQLEKSRLLSDRFSAERPKGSFSTLEIQRTEQGDSAMYLCASSLAQGADNQPQHFGDGTRLSIL.

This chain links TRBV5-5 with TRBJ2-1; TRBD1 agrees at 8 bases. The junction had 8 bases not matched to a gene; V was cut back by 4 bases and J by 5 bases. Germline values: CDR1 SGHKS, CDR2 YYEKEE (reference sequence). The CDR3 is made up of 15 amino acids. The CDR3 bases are TGTGCCAGCAGCGTGGACAGGGTTGTTAACAATGAGCAGTTCTTC. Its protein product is CASSVDRVVNNEQFF.

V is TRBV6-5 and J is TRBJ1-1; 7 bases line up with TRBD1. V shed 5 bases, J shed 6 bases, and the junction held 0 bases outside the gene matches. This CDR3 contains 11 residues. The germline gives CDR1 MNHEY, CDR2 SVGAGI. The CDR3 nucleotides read TGTGCCAGCAGTCAGGGGGCTGAAGCTTTCTTT. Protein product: CASSQGAEAFF.

The CDR3 reads CASSQQKNEKLFF. The CDR3, as DNA: TGTGCCAGCAGCCAACAGAAAAATGAAAAACTGTTTTTT. This chain links TRBV3-1 (or the pseudogene TRBV3-2) with TRBJ1-4; D unclear. This CDR3 has 13 residues. CDR1 is LGHDT and CDR2 is YNNKEL in the germline V gene (reference sequence). With 2 bases removed from V and 5 bases from J, the gap between germline ends came to 6 bases.

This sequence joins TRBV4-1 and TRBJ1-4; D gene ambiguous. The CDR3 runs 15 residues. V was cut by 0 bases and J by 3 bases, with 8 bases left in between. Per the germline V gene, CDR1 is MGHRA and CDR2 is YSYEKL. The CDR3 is CASSQEHGANEKLFF. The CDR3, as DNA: TGCGCCAGCAGCCAAGAACATGGGGCTAATGAAAAACTGTTTTTT.